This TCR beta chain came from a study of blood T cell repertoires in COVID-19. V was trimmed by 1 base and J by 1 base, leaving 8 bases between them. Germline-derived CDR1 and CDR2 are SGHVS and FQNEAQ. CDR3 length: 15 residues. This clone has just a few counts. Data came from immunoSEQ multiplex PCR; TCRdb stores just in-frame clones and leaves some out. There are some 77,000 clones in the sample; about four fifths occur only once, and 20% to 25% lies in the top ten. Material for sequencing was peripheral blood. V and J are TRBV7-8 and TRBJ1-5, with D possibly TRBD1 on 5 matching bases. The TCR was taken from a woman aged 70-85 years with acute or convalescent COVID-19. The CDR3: CASSLVAGSNQPQHF. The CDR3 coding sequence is TGTGCCAGCAGCTTAGTCGCAGGGAGCAATCAGCCCCAGCATTTT.